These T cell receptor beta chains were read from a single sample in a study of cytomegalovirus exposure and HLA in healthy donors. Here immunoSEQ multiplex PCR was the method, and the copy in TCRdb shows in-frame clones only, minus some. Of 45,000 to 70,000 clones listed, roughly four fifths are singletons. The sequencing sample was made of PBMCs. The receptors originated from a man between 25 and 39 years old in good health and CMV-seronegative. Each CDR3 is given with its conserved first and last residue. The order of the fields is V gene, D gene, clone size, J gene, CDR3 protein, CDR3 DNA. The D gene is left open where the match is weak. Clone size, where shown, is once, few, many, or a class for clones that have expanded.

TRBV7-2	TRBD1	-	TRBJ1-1	CASSLTGGNTEAFF	TGTGCCAGCAGCTTGACAGGGGGGAACACTGAAGCTTTCTTT
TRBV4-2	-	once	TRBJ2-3	CASSQDWGEGTDTQYF	TGTGCCAGCAGCCAAGATTGGGGCGAGGGCACAGATACGCAGTATTTT
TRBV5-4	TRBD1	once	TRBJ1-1	CASSSGDREAFF	TGTGCCAGCAGCTCGGGGGACAGGGAAGCTTTCTTT
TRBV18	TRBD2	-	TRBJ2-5	CASSPRLAGGGQETQYF	TGTGCCAGCTCACCCCGACTAGCGGGAGGAGGGCAAGAGACCCAGTACTTC
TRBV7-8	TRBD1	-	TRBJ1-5	CASSIQGGNQPQHF	TGTGCCAGCAGCATACAGGGGGGCAATCAGCCCCAGCATTTT
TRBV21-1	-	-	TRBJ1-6	CASSKGGVRSSYNSPLHF	TGTGCCAGCAGCAAAGGAGGCGTAAGGAGCTCCTATAATTCACCCCTCCACTTT
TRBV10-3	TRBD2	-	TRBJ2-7	CAISESASGRGEQYF	TGTGCCATCAGTGAGTCGGCTAGCGGGAGGGGGGAGCAGTACTTC
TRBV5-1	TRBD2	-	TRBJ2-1	CASSLSGGYYNEQFF	TGCGCCAGCAGCTTGTCCGGGGGGTATTACAATGAGCAGTTCTTC
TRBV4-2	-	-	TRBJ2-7	CASSQDQWRGPTYEQYF	TGTGCCAGCAGCCAAGATCAGTGGAGGGGGCCGACCTACGAGCAGTACTTC
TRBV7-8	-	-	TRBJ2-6	CASSRTGSSGANVLTF	TGTGCCAGCAGTCGTACAGGGTCCTCTGGGGCCAACGTCCTGACTTTC
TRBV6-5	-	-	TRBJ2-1	CASSLNYVYNEQFF	TGTGCCAGCAGTCTCAACTACGTCTACAATGAGCAGTTCTTC
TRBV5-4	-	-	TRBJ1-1	CASSPDRAGQAFF	TGTGCCAGCAGCCCCGACCGTGCGGGCCAAGCTTTCTTT
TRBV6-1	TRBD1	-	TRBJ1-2	CASRLQGGNYGYTF	TGTGCCAGCAGACTACAGGGGGGCAACTATGGCTACACCTTC
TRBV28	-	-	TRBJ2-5	CASSGGLAQETQYF	TGTGCCAGCAGTGGGGGACTGGCACAAGAGACCCAGTACTTC
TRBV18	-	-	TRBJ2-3	CASSPSGTDTQYF	TGTGCCAGCTCACCGTCTGGCACAGATACGCAGTATTTT
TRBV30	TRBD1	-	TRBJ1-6	CAWSAGDRVRYNSPLHF	TGTGCCTGGAGTGCAGGGGACAGGGTACGATATAATTCACCCCTCCACTTT
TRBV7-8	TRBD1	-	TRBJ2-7	CASSPRGSYEQYF	TGTGCCAGCAGTCCCAGGGGGTCCTACGAGCAGTACTTC
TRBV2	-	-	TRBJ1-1	CASRRGANTEAFF	TGTGCCAGCAGGCGGGGCGCGAACACTGAAGCTTTCTTT
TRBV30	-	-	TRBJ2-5	CAWSVGHDGTQYF	TGTGCCTGGAGTGTAGGACACGATGGGACCCAGTACTTC
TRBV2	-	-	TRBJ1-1	CASIRDSSNEAFF	TGTGCCAGCATCCGGGACTCGTCTAATGAAGCTTTCTTT
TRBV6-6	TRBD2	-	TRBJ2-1	CASKISGTSGGIEQFF	TGTGCCAGCAAGATCTCCGGGACTAGCGGGGGTATTGAGCAGTTCTTC